There are many counts of the clone carrying this T cell receptor beta chain. Other DNA sequences in this specimen translate into the identical CDR3. The data are from a study of metastatic and nonmetastatic thyroid tumors. Study-wide background: Samples came from malignant and benign thyroid patients, and repertoires were compared across blood and tumor or nodule tissue.

Prior to thyroid surgery, none of the patients had received any treatment. From the PCR reads, TCRdb re-called clones with MiXCR. The sample holds around 34,000 clones, 15% seen once. The clonotype was recovered from a male donor with papillary thyroid cancer or a benign thyroid nodule (not recorded which). Some clones in this sample may be carry-over from other donors' samples. The sequenced sample consisted of blood.

The CDR3 spells CASSVGLAGLPDTQYF. The CDR3 coding sequence is TGTGCCAGCAGCGTAGGGCTAGCGGGACTCCCAGATACGCAGTATTTT. The V and J genes are TRBV9 and TRBJ2-3; 9 nucleotides align to TRBD2. The CDR3 is made up of 16 amino acids. V trimming: 0 bases; J trimming: 4 bases; junction bases outside the gene matches: 6. Germline CDR1 and CDR2: SGDLS and YYNGEE.